The T cell receptor (beta chain) under discussion was sequenced for a study of blood T cell repertoires in COVID-19. About the research overall: Specimens from acute and convalescent COVID-19 originated in the United States, Italy and Spain.

The sample holds a few counts of this clone. This CDR3 has 16 amino acids. Germline CDR1 and CDR2: MDHEN and SYDVKM. After removal of 6 bases from V and 3 bases from J, the junction contained 9 bases not matched to a gene. Data came from immunoSEQ multiplex PCR; TCRdb stores just in-frame clones and leaves some out. The table lists about 300,000 clones, approximately 92% of them singletons. Participant age was roughly 18 to 95 years, and participants resided in fewer than 30 US areas. Participant-given clinical history determined each cohort assignment. The receptor was isolated from a woman aged 25 to 45 who had recovered from COVID-19. The sample taken for sequencing was PBMCs or T cells enriched from blood (not recorded which). The rearrangement joins TRBV28 to TRBJ2-7, with 12 bases fitting TRBD1. CDR3 coding DNA: TGTGCCAGCAGAAGGACAGGGACAGGGGGCCGCTACGAGCAGTACTTC. Translating it yields CASRRTGTGGRYEQYF.